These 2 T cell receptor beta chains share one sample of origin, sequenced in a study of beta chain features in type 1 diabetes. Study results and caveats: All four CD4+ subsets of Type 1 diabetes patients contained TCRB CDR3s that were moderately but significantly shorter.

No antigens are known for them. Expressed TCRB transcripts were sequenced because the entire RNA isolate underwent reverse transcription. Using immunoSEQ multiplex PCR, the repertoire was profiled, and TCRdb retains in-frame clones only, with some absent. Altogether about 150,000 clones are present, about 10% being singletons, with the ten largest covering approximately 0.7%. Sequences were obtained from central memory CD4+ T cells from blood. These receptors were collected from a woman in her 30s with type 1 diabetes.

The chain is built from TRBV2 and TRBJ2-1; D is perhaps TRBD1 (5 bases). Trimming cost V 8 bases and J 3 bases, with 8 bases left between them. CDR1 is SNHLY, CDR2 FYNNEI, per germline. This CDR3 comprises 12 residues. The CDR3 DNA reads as TGTGCCAGCTATCAGGGCTACAATGAGCAGTTCTTC. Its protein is CASYQGYNEQFF.

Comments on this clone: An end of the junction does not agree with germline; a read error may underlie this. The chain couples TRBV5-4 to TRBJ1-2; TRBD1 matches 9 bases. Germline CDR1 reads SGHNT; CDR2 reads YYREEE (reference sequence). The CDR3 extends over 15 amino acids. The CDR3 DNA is TGCGCCAGCAGCCAAGCGGGACAGGGCTACTATGGCTACACCTTC. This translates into CASSQAGQGYYGYTF.